This T cell receptor beta chain was identified in a study of siplizumab effects on memory and regulatory T cells. Assay: immunoSEQ multiplex PCR; the TCRdb copy retains only in-frame clones and omits some. The repertoire holds fewer than 65,000 clones, over 90% seen once, with 15% to 20% in the top ten. V shed 4 bases, J shed 1 base, and the junction held 5 bases outside the gene matches. Germline V gene data show CDR1 as SGHNT and CDR2 as YYREEE (reference sequence). This CDR3 is 14 amino acids long. The J gene is TRBJ2-7, the V gene TRBV5-4; 7 bases match TRBD1. The receptor comes from a human donor in good health. Source material: CD8+ T cells sorted from blood. The CDR3 reads CASSPQGFSYEQYF. CDR3 DNA sequence: TGTGCCAGCAGCCCACAGGGGTTTTCCTACGAGCAGTACTTC.